Presented here are 23 T cell receptor beta chains from one specimen sequenced in a study of vaccination and CD4 T cells after COVID-19. Treatment noted: roughly ten-day PBMC culture with coronavirus spike peptide pools or control peptides (ViraFEST assay). Antigens of these TCRs are unknown. At the Johns Hopkins FTIC core, DNA taken from cultured CD4+ T cells was sequenced by way of the Oncomine TCR Beta short-read assay. TCRdb re-called the PCR reads with MiXCR, one entry per CDR3 protein. The table lists about 23,000 distinct CDR3 sequences, under 55% of them singletons. The sequenced sample was CD4+ T cells from blood, cultured in vitro, obtained before SARS-CoV-2 vaccination. The receptors here all came from a human donor who received a COVID-19 vaccine.

The chain joins TRBV3-1 to TRBJ1-2, with D unresolved. In germline, CDR1 is LGHDT, CDR2 YNNKEL (reference sequence). The CDR3 has 14 residues. Trimming took 1 base from V and 4 from J, leaving 10 bases between them. The CDR3 loop reads CASSQVMGSYGYTF. The DNA for the CDR3 is TGTGCCAGCAGCCAAGTGATGGGGAGCTATGGCTACACCTTC.

The chain employs TRBV7-9 and TRBJ2-1; D remains ambiguous. CDR3 length: 15 amino acids. CDR1 is SEHNR and CDR2 is FQNEAQ in the germline V gene (reference sequence). V lost 4 bases to trimming and J lost 4 bases, with 14 bases between them. The chain's CDR3 is CASSSPRTAYNEQFF. The CDR3 coding sequence is TGTGCCAGCAGCTCCCCCCGGACGGCATACAATGAGCAGTTCTTC.

This clonotype was detected a few times. The chain employs TRBV30 and TRBJ1-6, with D uncertain. V lost 4 bases to trimming and J lost 5 bases, with 9 bases between them. CDR1 is GTSNPN and CDR2 is SVGIG in the germline V gene (reference sequence). The CDR3 is made up of 13 amino acids. The CDR3 DNA reads TGTGCCTGGACAAGAACGGATAATTCACCCCTCCACTTT. It codes for CAWTRTDNSPLHF.

The chain carries TRBV30 and TRBJ2-1; D gene unclear. Per the germline V gene, CDR1 is GTSNPN and CDR2 is SVGIG (reference sequence). With 0 bases removed from V and 6 bases from J, the gap between germline ends came to 6 bases. The CDR3 covers 12 residues. The CDR3 DNA follows: TGTGCCTGGAGTGTCCCCCCCAATGAGCAGTTCTTC. Protein sequence: CAWSVPPNEQFF.

This clonotype was observed a handful of times. This rearrangement joins TRBV12-3 or TRBV12-4 to TRBJ2-5; 12 bases are shared with TRBD2. CDR3 length: 16 residues. V shed 4 bases and J 4 bases; nucleotides not matched to a gene: 7. The CDR3 sequence: CASSSGTSGGRETQYF. The CDR3 coding sequence is TGTGCCAGCAGTTCGGGAACTAGCGGGGGGAGAGAGACCCAGTACTTC.

The chain is built from TRBV30 and TRBJ1-1, with no clear D. The CDR3 spans 13 residues. V was trimmed by 0 bases and J by 2 bases, leaving 7 bases between them. Germline assignment: CDR1 GTSNPN and CDR2 SVGIG (reference sequence). The CDR3 protein is CAWSVALNTEAFF. For the CDR3, the DNA is TGTGCCTGGAGTGTCGCCCTTAACACTGAAGCTTTCTTT.

This clonotype came up a few times. The chain employs TRBV19 and TRBJ1-2; D not resolved. V lost 1 base and J 4 bases, leaving 10 bases between the germline ends. Germline values: CDR1 LNHDA, CDR2 SQIVND (reference sequence). CDR3 length equals 14 residues. The CDR3 DNA reads TGTGCCAGTAGTATAGGCCCAGAATCCTATGGCTACACCTTC. It encodes CASSIGPESYGYTF.

The chain combines TRBV19 with TRBJ1-1, with TRBD1 as a possible D gene (6 bases). This CDR3 is 11 amino acids long. CDR1 and CDR2 (germline): LNHDA, SQIVND (reference sequence). V was shortened by 11 bases and J by 12 bases, with 19 bases between the two germline ends. The CDR3 nucleotides read TGTGCCTCCGACCCGGGGACAACTCCTTTCTTT. This translates into CASDPGTTPFF.

This clonotype appeared a single time. The chain combines TRBV7-9 with TRBJ2-5, with D unresolved. The CDR3 extends over 16 amino acids. The ends were cut back, 1 base at V and 0 bases at J, with 12 bases in the middle. CDR1 and CDR2 (germline): SEHNR, FQNEAQ (reference sequence). The CDR3 DNA reads as TGTGCCAGCAGCTTAGGGAGTACCCCAAACCAAGAGACCCAGTACTTC. It codes for CASSLGSTPNQETQYF.

A few counts support this clonotype. The chain couples TRBV20-1 to TRBJ1-2, with D perhaps TRBD1 (6 bases). CDR1 is DFQATT and CDR2 is SNEGSKA in the germline V gene (reference sequence). The CDR3 consists of 11 residues. V was clipped by 4 bases and J by 10 bases, with 13 bases between them. CDR3 sequence reads: CSAIRGPVYTF. The CDR3 DNA follows: TGCAGTGCTATACGGGGGCCCGTCTACACCTTC.

The gene calls are TRBV6-1 and TRBJ1-5; 7 bases match TRBD1. Germline-derived CDR1 and CDR2 are MNHNS and SASEGT. Unmatched junction bases numbered 10, after V lost 2 bases and J lost 6 bases. CDR3 size: 16 residues. The CDR3 reads CASSELGKGAGQPQHF. The CDR3 DNA is TGTGCCAGCAGTGAACTGGGGAAGGGGGCCGGTCAGCCCCAGCATTTT.

The chain recombines TRBV15 with TRBJ2-1; 8 nucleotides match TRBD1. CDR3 length: 16 amino acids. Germline V gene data show CDR1 as LNHNV and CDR2 as YYDKDF (reference sequence). With 1 base clipped from V and 5 bases from J, the junction kept 7 bases outside the gene matches. The CDR3 DNA is TGTGCCACCAGCAGAGCCCGGGCCAGGGGGCACAATGAGCAGTTCTTC. This translates into CATSRARARGHNEQFF.

This chain connects TRBV5-1 to TRBJ2-3, with 9 positions matching TRBD1. Trimming cost V 4 bases and J 4 bases; bases outside gene matches: 4. Germline lookup yields CDR1 SGHRS and CDR2 YFSETQ. The CDR3 sequence is 14 residues long. The CDR3 is CASSRDRVSDTQYF. DNA for the CDR3: TGCGCCAGCAGCCGGGACAGGGTATCAGATACGCAGTATTTT.

The J gene is TRBJ2-5, the V gene TRBV20-1; D gene uncertain. Germline CDR1 DFQATT, CDR2 SNEGSKA (reference sequence). V lost 3 bases and J lost 2, with 10 bases in between. The CDR3 totals 13 residues. The CDR3 sequence is CSARRELQETQYF. CDR3 in DNA: TGCAGTGCTAGGCGTGAGTTGCAAGAGACCCAGTACTTC.

In its sample, this clonotype was seen a few times. The chain is built from TRBV15 and TRBJ1-5; possibly TRBD1 for D (5 bases). With 0 bases removed from V and 13 bases from J, the gap between germline ends came to 13 bases. The CDR3 contains 13 residues. The V gene's germline CDR1 is LNHNV and CDR2 YYDKDF (reference sequence). The DNA of the CDR3 is TGTGCCACCAGCAGAGATCAGGGAGATCGGCAGCATTTT. Translating it yields CATSRDQGDRQHF.

This clonotype was detected a few times. The J gene is TRBJ1-3, the V gene TRBV6-1; D gene unclear. V lost 6 bases to trimming and J lost 0 bases, with 12 bases between them. CDR1 is MNHNS and CDR2 is SASEGT in the germline V gene. The length of the CDR3 is 15 residues. The CDR3 sequence is CASRTSIDSGNTIYF. As DNA, the CDR3 is TGTGCCAGCAGGACATCCATCGACTCTGGAAACACCATATATTTT.

This clonotype has only a few counts. This chain links TRBV6-5 with TRBJ1-6; tentatively, D is TRBD1 (5 bases). The CDR3 is 18 residues long. Trimming removed 2 bases at V and 9 bases at J, with 23 bases between. Germline-derived CDR1 and CDR2 are MNHEY and SVGAGI. Written as DNA, the CDR3 is TGTGCCAGCAGTTACGGGCCAGGGCGGAGCGGGCTCCCTTCACCCCTCCACTTT. Its translation is CASSYGPGRSGLPSPLHF.

V usage is TRBV4-1 and J usage is TRBJ1-5, with TRBD1 identical over 9 bases. Germline V gene lookup returns CDR1 MGHRA and CDR2 YSYEKL. Losses at the gene ends were 3 bases for V and 6 bases for J; bases not matched to a gene: 9. The CDR3 loop spans 16 amino acids. CDR3 in amino acids: CASSHDGQGRGQPQHF. The DNA of the CDR3 is TGCGCCAGCAGCCATGACGGACAGGGGCGGGGTCAGCCCCAGCATTTT.

The chain's CDR3 is CASSPLRSGIEIHTGELFF. CDR3 nucleotides: TGTGCCAGCAGCCCACTAAGATCGGGGATAGAGATCCACACCGGGGAGCTGTTTTTT. The chain has TRBV27 and TRBJ2-2; a weak D match, TRBD2 (5 bases). The CDR3 has 19 residues. Germline lookup yields CDR1 MNHEY and CDR2 SMNVEV (reference sequence). The V gene lost 6 bases and the J gene lost 3 bases, with 26 bases spanning the gap.

The chain has TRBV20-1 and TRBJ2-5, with TRBD2 identical over 11 bases. Germline CDR1 DFQATT, CDR2 SNEGSKA (reference sequence). J was trimmed by 1 base and V by 6 bases; bases with no gene match: 10. This CDR3 is 16 amino acids long. CDR3: CSAAPLAGVLQETQYF. For the CDR3, the DNA is TGCAGTGCCGCCCCACTAGCGGGGGTGCTCCAAGAGACCCAGTACTTC.

V usage is TRBV19 and J usage is TRBJ1-2; no reliable D call. CDR1 LNHDA and CDR2 SQIVND come from the germline V gene (reference sequence). The CDR3 has 13 residues. Trimming stripped 3 bases from V and 8 bases from J, with 13 bases between. The CDR3 region is CASSIKAGGGYTF. The CDR3 coding sequence is TGTGCCAGTAGTATTAAAGCCGGTGGAGGCTACACCTTC.

The V gene is TRBV2, the J gene TRBJ2-5, with TRBD2 identical over 8 bases. With 6 bases clipped from V and 5 bases from J, the junction kept 11 bases outside the gene matches. Germline lookup yields CDR1 SNHLY and CDR2 FYNNEI. The length of the CDR3 is 15 residues. In DNA form, the CDR3 reads TGTGCCAGCAGCCTACTAGCTCCGGGGGGGGAGACCCAGTACTTC. Residues: CASSLLAPGGETQYF. Full variable domain (missing parts from reference TRBV2 and TRBJ2-5): EPEVTQTPSHQVTQMGQEVILRCVPISNHLYFYWYRQILGQKVEFLVSFYNNEISEKSEIFDDQFSVERPDGSNFTLKIRSTKLEDSAMYFCASSLLAPGGETQYFGPGTRLLVL.

The J gene is TRBJ1-5, the V gene TRBV20-1, with D perhaps TRBD1 (6 bases). The CDR3 consists of 12 residues. Germline loops: CDR1 DFQATT, CDR2 SNEGSKA (reference sequence). V was cut by 2 bases and J by 4 bases, with 6 bases left in between. CDR3 DNA: TGCAGTGCTAGAACAGGGAATCAGCCCCAGCATTTT. Protein sequence: CSARTGNQPQHF.